This section outlines one T cell receptor beta chain sequence together with its context. No antigen is known for it. The sample belongs to a study of cytotoxic CD8 clonotypes in ibrutinib-treated CLL. Study-level points and caveats: Public clonotypes proved infrequent, and on treatment they shrank or remained steady.

Sequencing was performed with immunoSEQ multiplex PCR; in TCRdb, only in-frame clones are kept and a portion is missing. The sample carries a few hundred thousand clones, roughly 71% recorded once. Germline V lookup: CDR1 SGHRS, CDR2 YFSETQ. The ends were cut back, 2 bases at V and 5 bases at J, with 17 bases in the middle. The CDR3 extends over 15 amino acids. The specimen comprised PBMCs, sampled after 36 months of ibrutinib treatment. The chain is built from TRBV5-1 and TRBJ2-7, with a weak D call TRBD1 (6 bases). The sequence derives from a human donor with chronic lymphocytic leukemia. The CDR3 sequence: CASSFTLSGVHEQYF. The CDR3 DNA is TGCGCCAGCAGCTTCACTTTATCAGGGGTCCACGAGCAGTACTTC.